These 30 T cell receptor beta chains came from one sample sequenced in a study of spatial heterogeneity in lung cancer. TCRdb independently ran MiXCR on the 5' RACE reads; one entry per CDR3 protein. The table has about 94,000 distinct CDR3 sequences, around 19% seen once. Regarding time point: blood at routine non-recurrence follow-up after resection. The source was PBMCs, collected at follow-up. The receptor source for this set is a male donor with early-stage non-small cell lung cancer.

The sample holds a few counts of this clonotype. The J gene is TRBJ2-5, the V gene TRBV5-1, with TRBD2 identical over 9 bases. Germline V lookup: CDR1 SGHRS, CDR2 YFSETQ. This CDR3 has 17 amino acids. V lost 4 bases to trimming and J lost 5 bases; unmatched junction nucleotides: 15. The CDR3 bases are TGCGCCAGCAGCCCGGTGTGGCGCGGGAGGGCCGAGGAGACCCAGTACTTC. It encodes CASSPVWRGRAEETQYF. The entire variable domain, with the rest obtained from reference TRBV5-1 and TRBJ2-5, is as follows: KAGVTQTPRYLIKTRGQQVTLSCSPISGHRSVSWYQQTPGQGLQFLFEYFSETQRNKGNFPGRFSGRQFSNSRSEMNVSTLELGDSALYLCASSPVWRGRAEETQYFGPGTRLLVL.

This sequence joins TRBV4-1 and TRBJ2-3, with D possibly being TRBD2 (5 bases). Germline assignment: CDR1 MGHRA and CDR2 YSYEKL. Deletions cut 1 base from V and 5 bases from J, with 7 bases between. CDR3 size: 13 residues. CDR3: CASSQAAVDTQYF. CDR3 DNA sequence: TGCGCCAGCAGCCAAGCAGCGGTAGATACGCAGTATTTT.

This clonotype was found many times. The V and J genes are TRBV5-1 and TRBJ2-1; 9 bases are a match to TRBD1. The junction had 15 bases not matched to a gene; V was cut back by 7 bases and J by 7 bases. The CDR3 runs to 16 residues. The germline CDR1 and CDR2 sequences are SGHRS and YFSETQ. The DNA of the CDR3 is TGCGCCAGCGGACTCTACACAGGGGGCCTTCTGAATGAGCAGTTCTTC. Protein: CASGLYTGGLLNEQFF. The full variable domain, in which reference TRBV5-1 and TRBJ2-1 provide the parts outside the CDR3, is KAGVTQTPRYLIKTRGQQVTLSCSPISGHRSVSWYQQTPGQGLQFLFEYFSETQRNKGNFPGRFSGRQFSNSRSEMNVSTLELGDSALYLCASGLYTGGLLNEQFFGPGTRLTVL.

This clonotype was counted between two and nine times. This rearrangement joins TRBV11-2 to TRBJ2-2; TRBD2 aligns across 13 bases. Germline CDR1 is SGHAT and CDR2 is FQNNGV. This CDR3 contains 17 residues. Germline trimming cut 5 bases from V and 7 bases from J; bases unmatched to any gene: 10. CDR3 in amino acids: CASSRWTSGRTGGELFF. The DNA of the CDR3 is TGTGCCAGCAGCCGTTGGACTAGCGGGAGAACAGGCGGGGAGCTGTTTTTT.

This clonotype appeared a few times. The chain combines TRBV20-1 with TRBJ2-3; D is uncertain. The CDR3 length is 14 residues. V was pared by 0 bases and J by 4 bases, with 11 bases between. The germline V gene encodes CDR1 DFQATT and CDR2 SNEGSKA (reference sequence). The CDR3 here is CSARDPASADTQYF. The CDR3 DNA sequence: TGCAGTGCTAGAGATCCGGCCAGCGCAGATACGCAGTATTTT.

This clonotype appeared many times. The J gene is TRBJ2-6, the V gene TRBV20-1; no clear D. The V gene's germline CDR1 is DFQATT and CDR2 SNEGSKA (reference sequence). Deletions cut 0 bases from V and 1 base from J, with 13 bases between. The CDR3 length is 17 residues. CDR3 loop: CSARDRTQNSGANVLTF. CDR3 in DNA: TGCAGTGCTAGAGATAGGACGCAGAATTCTGGGGCCAACGTCCTGACTTTC.

This clonotype was seen a few times. This chain joins TRBV20-1 and TRBJ1-6; D remains unclear. The CDR3 contains 15 residues. From germline, CDR1 is DFQATT and CDR2 SNEGSKA (reference sequence). V dropped 6 bases and J dropped 7 bases, with 19 bases sitting between them. The CDR3 loop reads CSAPDGPIQNSPLHF. The CDR3, as DNA: TGCAGTGCCCCGGACGGCCCTATTCAGAATTCACCCCTCCACTTT.

The V and J genes are TRBV10-3 and TRBJ2-7; D not certain. Germline V gene lookup returns CDR1 ENHRY and CDR2 SYGVKD. The ends were cut back, 0 bases at V and 2 bases at J, with 5 bases in the middle. The CDR3 has 13 amino acids. CDR3 in DNA: TGTGCCATCAGTGAGTCGGATACCTACGAGCAGTACGTC. This encodes CAISESDTYEQYV.

The gene calls are TRBV3-1 and TRBJ2-5; D uncertain. Germline assignment: CDR1 LGHDT and CDR2 YNNKEL (reference sequence). V lost 6 bases and J lost 4, with 18 bases in between. The CDR3 length is 15 residues. The CDR3 region has the DNA TGTGCCAGCAGACTACAAGGACGGCGGTCAGAGACCCAGTACTTC. Its protein product is CASRLQGRRSETQYF.

The genes are TRBV20-1 and TRBJ2-7; D remains ambiguous. V dropped 6 bases and J dropped 0 bases, with 9 bases sitting between them. The CDR3 length is 12 residues. The V gene's germline CDR1 is DFQATT and CDR2 SNEGSKA (reference sequence). CDR3 bases: TGCAGTGCCCAACAGAGCTCCTACGAGCAGTACTTC. Protein: CSAQQSSYEQYF.

This clonotype appeared many times. The chain links TRBV28 to TRBJ2-7; TRBD1 matches at 8 bases. The V and J ends lost 6 bases and 5 bases, in that order; junction bases with no gene match: 18. The CDR3 has 17 residues. The germline gives CDR1 MDHEN, CDR2 SYDVKM. The CDR3 bases are TGTGCCAGCAGCACCCGCACGGCAGGGGGCTATGTGAACGAGCAGTACTTC. It is translated as CASSTRTAGGYVNEQYF.

This clonotype was observed at least ten times. The chain couples TRBV2 to TRBJ1-1; D is unclear. This CDR3 contains 14 residues. Germline V CDR1 and CDR2: SNHLY, FYNNEI. V lost 3 bases and J 4 bases, leaving 12 bases between the germline ends. CDR3 protein: CASSESWVSTEAFF. The CDR3 DNA sequence: TGTGCCAGCAGTGAGTCTTGGGTTAGCACTGAAGCTTTCTTT.

The V gene is TRBV9, the J gene TRBJ2-1; 10 nucleotides agree with TRBD2. CDR1 is SGDLS, CDR2 YYNGEE, per germline. There are 15 residues in the CDR3. The V and J ends lost 2 bases and 3 bases, in that order; junction bases with no gene match: 2. The CDR3 protein is CASSVGTSDYNEQFF. The CDR3 region has the DNA TGTGCCAGCAGCGTCGGGACTAGCGACTACAATGAGCAGTTCTTC.

The chain joins TRBV5-4 to TRBJ1-1; maybe TRBD1 (6 bases). CDR1 is SGHNT, CDR2 YYREEE, per germline (reference sequence). V lost 7 bases, J lost 1 base, and 8 bases lay in between. The CDR3 extends over 12 amino acids. CDR3 sequence: CASRRGNTEAFF. The DNA of the CDR3 is TGTGCCAGCCGCAGGGGGAACACTGAAGCTTTCTTT.

This clonotype occurred a few times. This chain uses TRBV29-1 with TRBJ2-6, with D uncertain. The V gene's germline CDR1 is SQVTM and CDR2 ANQGSEA. V was pared by 4 bases and J by 0 bases, with 7 bases between. This CDR3 is built from 14 residues. The CDR3 reads CSVVLNSGANVLTF. CDR3 sequence (DNA): TGCAGCGTTGTGTTGAACTCTGGGGCCAACGTCCTGACTTTC.

This clonotype was counted between two and nine times. The chain carries TRBV19 and TRBJ1-5; 7 positions agree with TRBD1. This CDR3 has 15 residues. CDR1 and CDR2 from the germline V gene are LNHDA and SQIVND (reference sequence). V trimming: 5 bases; J trimming: 6 bases; junction bases outside the gene matches: 10. In DNA form, the CDR3 reads TGTGCCAGTAGTCTCGACAGGGAACTCAGTCAGCCCCAGCATTTT. It is translated as CASSLDRELSQPQHF. The full variable domain, with the rest looked up from reference TRBV19 and TRBJ1-5, is DGGITQSPKYLFRKEGQNVTLSCEQNLNHDAMYWYRQDPGQGLRLIYYSQIVNDFQKGDIAEGYSVSREKKESFPLTVTSAQKNPTAFYLCASSLDRELSQPQHFGDGTRLSIL.

The chain uses TRBV13 and TRBJ2-6; unclear D gene. The CDR3 spans 21 residues. CDR1 is PRHDT, CDR2 FYEKMQ, per germline (reference sequence). V was pared by 0 bases and J by 1 base, with 22 bases between. This CDR3 is CASSLGKSFAEWVSGANVLTF. The CDR3 DNA sequence: TGTGCCAGCAGCTTAGGCAAAAGTTTTGCGGAGTGGGTATCTGGGGCCAACGTCCTGACTTTC.

This rearrangement joins TRBV20-1 to TRBJ2-1, with D unresolved. This CDR3 has 12 residues. The germline gives CDR1 DFQATT, CDR2 SNEGSKA (reference sequence). Trimming cost V 6 bases and J 5 bases, with 11 bases left between them. The CDR3 here is CSATLRDNEQFF. The CDR3 DNA sequence: TGCAGTGCCACCCTTCGAGACAATGAGCAGTTCTTC.

V gene TRBV11-2 combines with J gene TRBJ1-1, with a possible D match to TRBD1 (6 bases). The V gene lost 5 bases and the J gene lost 8 bases, with 18 bases spanning the gap. The CDR3 is 14 residues long. Germline values: CDR1 SGHAT, CDR2 FQNNGV. CDR3 region: CASSPVGGGKEAFF. The DNA for the CDR3 is TGTGCCAGCAGCCCAGTCGGAGGGGGGAAGGAAGCTTTCTTT.

This clonotype was counted a few times. The V gene is TRBV7-9, the J gene TRBJ2-3, with 10 bases lining up with TRBD2. Trimming cost V 6 bases and J 5 bases; bases outside gene matches: 8. The germline CDR1 and CDR2 sequences are SEHNR and FQNEAQ (reference sequence). CDR3 length: 15 amino acids. The CDR3 reads CASRLLAGAGDTQYF. The CDR3 nucleotides are TGTGCCAGCAGGCTCCTAGCGGGAGCTGGAGATACGCAGTATTTT. Full variable domain (outside the CDR3, taken from reference TRBV7-9 and TRBJ2-3): DTGVSQNPRHKITKRGQNVTFRCDPISEHNRLYWYRQTLGQGPEFLTYFQNEAQLEKSRLLSDRFSAERPKGSFSTLEIQRTEQGDSAMYLCASRLLAGAGDTQYFGPGTRLTVL.

V gene TRBV20-1 combines with J gene TRBJ1-5; possible D gene TRBD1, 6 bases. The CDR3 is made up of 14 amino acids. Germline V gene data show CDR1 as DFQATT and CDR2 as SNEGSKA (reference sequence). Trimming shortened V by 6 bases and J by 4 bases, and 16 bases separated the two germline ends. The CDR3 reads CSAKRTAENQPQHF. DNA of the CDR3: TGCAGTGCGAAGAGGACAGCAGAGAATCAGCCCCAGCATTTT.

In its sample, this clonotype was seen many times. V usage is TRBV29-1 and J usage is TRBJ2-7; tentatively, D is TRBD2 (6 bases). The CDR3 totals 15 residues. Germline V gene lookup returns CDR1 SQVTM and CDR2 ANQGSEA. The germline V and J ends were trimmed by 4 bases and 1 base, with 17 bases remaining between them. In DNA, the CDR3 is TGCAGCGTTGCGTCAGCTCCTGGAGGGTCCTACGAGCAGTACTTC. Protein sequence: CSVASAPGGSYEQYF.

This clonotype was seen a handful of times. The chain links TRBV20-1 to TRBJ2-5; no firm D call. V dropped 4 bases and J dropped 2 bases, with 17 bases sitting between them. Germline V gives CDR1 DFQATT, CDR2 SNEGSKA (reference sequence). This CDR3 spans 15 amino acids. This CDR3 reads CSAMGWVPDQETQYF. CDR3 coding DNA: TGCAGTGCTATGGGCTGGGTCCCAGATCAAGAGACCCAGTACTTC.

This clonotype was counted between two and nine times. V gene TRBV12-3 or TRBV12-4 combines with J gene TRBJ2-7; D may match TRBD1 or TRBD2 (6 bases each). The CDR3 is 13 residues long. V dropped 4 bases and J dropped 3 bases, with 10 bases sitting between them. The CDR3 nucleotides read TGTGCCAGCAGTTCGGGGGCGATCTACGAGCAGTACGTC. It translates to CASSSGAIYEQYV.

The CDR3 region is CASSLPYQETQYF. CDR3 bases: TGCGCCAGCAGCTTACCTTATCAAGAGACCCAGTACTTC. The rearrangement links TRBV5-1 to TRBJ2-5; the D is unclear. Germline V gives CDR1 SGHRS, CDR2 YFSETQ. V lost 2 bases and J lost 2, with 7 bases in between. This CDR3 is built from 13 residues.

This clonotype was seen at least ten times. V gene TRBV12-3 or TRBV12-4 combines with J gene TRBJ1-5; 10 bases match TRBD1. This CDR3 has 15 amino acids. The ends lost 6 bases at V and 1 base at J; junction bases unmatched: 3. The CDR3 is CASRETGGSNQPQHF. The CDR3 coding sequence is TGTGCCAGCAGAGAGACAGGGGGCAGCAATCAGCCCCAGCATTTT.

This clonotype was seen many times. The chain combines TRBV24-1 with TRBJ1-1; D gene uncertain. The CDR3 is made up of 12 amino acids. Trimming removed 5 bases at V and 4 bases at J, with 7 bases between. The germline V gene encodes CDR1 KGHDR and CDR2 SFDVKD. The CDR3: CATSVGGTEAFF. CDR3 nucleotide sequence: TGTGCCACCAGTGTTGGTGGCACTGAAGCTTTCTTT.

V and J are TRBV9 and TRBJ2-5; no definite D call. CDR1 is SGDLS, CDR2 YYNGEE, per germline. CDR3 length equals 13 residues. The V and J ends lost 1 base and 4 bases respectively, with 8 bases between them. The CDR3 is CASSVISGETQYF. The CDR3 nucleotides read TGTGCCAGCAGCGTAATTAGTGGAGAGACCCAGTACTTC. The full variable domain, in which reference TRBV9 and TRBJ2-5 provide the parts outside the CDR3, is DSGVTQTPKHLITATGQRVTLRCSPRSGDLSVYWYQQSLDQGLQFLIQYYNGEERAKGNILERFSAQQFPDLHSELNLSSLELGDSALYFCASSVISGETQYFGPGTRLLVL.

J is TRBJ1-2 and V is TRBV18; TRBD1 matches at 8 bases. The germline V gene encodes CDR1 KGHSH and CDR2 LQKENI. J was trimmed by 8 bases and V by 0 bases; bases with no gene match: 5. The CDR3 spans 14 residues. The CDR3 here is CASSPPNDRGGYTF. The CDR3 DNA is TGTGCCAGCTCACCACCTAATGACAGGGGAGGCTACACCTTC.

The J gene is TRBJ2-7, the V gene TRBV29-1; TRBD1 agrees at 7 bases. J was trimmed by 5 bases and V by 2 bases; bases with no gene match: 3. The germline V gene has CDR1 SQVTM and CDR2 ANQGSEA. The CDR3 is made up of 12 amino acids. As DNA, the CDR3 is TGCAGCGTTGAATCGGACAGGAACGAGCAGTACTTC. Residues: CSVESDRNEQYF.